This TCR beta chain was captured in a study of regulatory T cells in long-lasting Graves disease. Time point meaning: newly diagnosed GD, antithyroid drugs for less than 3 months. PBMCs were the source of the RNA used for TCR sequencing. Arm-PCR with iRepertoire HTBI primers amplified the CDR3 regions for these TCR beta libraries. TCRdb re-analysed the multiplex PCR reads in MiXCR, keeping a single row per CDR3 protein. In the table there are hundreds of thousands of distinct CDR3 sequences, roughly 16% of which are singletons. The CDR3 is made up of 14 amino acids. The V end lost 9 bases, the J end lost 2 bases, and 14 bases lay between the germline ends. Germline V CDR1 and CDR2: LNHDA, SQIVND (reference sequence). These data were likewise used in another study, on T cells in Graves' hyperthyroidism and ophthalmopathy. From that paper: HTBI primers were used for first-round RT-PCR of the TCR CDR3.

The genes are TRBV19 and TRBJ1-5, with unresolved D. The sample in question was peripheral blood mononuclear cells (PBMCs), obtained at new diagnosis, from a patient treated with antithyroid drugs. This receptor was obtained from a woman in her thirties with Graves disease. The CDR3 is CASRGPYGNQPQHF. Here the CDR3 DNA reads TGTGCCAGCCGAGGACCATACGGCAATCAGCCCCAGCATTTT.